These 24 T cell receptor beta chains share one sample of origin, sequenced in a study of blood T cell repertoires in COVID-19. TCRdb keeps only in-frame clones here, not all; method: immunoSEQ multiplex PCR. Counted here are 200,000 to 250,000 clones, 80% to 95% occurring once; the ten biggest clones make up around 2%. Material: PBMCs or T cells enriched from blood (not recorded which). The receptors shown here come from a woman between 18 and 30 years old who had recovered from COVID-19.

V gene TRBV19 combines with J gene TRBJ1-6; 8 bases map to TRBD1. The germline V gene encodes CDR1 LNHDA and CDR2 SQIVND (reference sequence). Trimming took 7 bases from V and 9 from J; bases not matched to a gene: 11. The CDR3 is 15 residues long. DNA of the CDR3: TGTGCCAGTACCAACCTCCCGGACAGGGCTTCACCCCTCCACTTT. Residues: CASTNLPDRASPLHF.

The chain's CDR3 is CSVEGGDEKLFF. CDR3 nucleotide sequence: TGCAGCGTTGAAGGAGGAGACGAAAAACTGTTTTTT. V and J are TRBV29-1 and TRBJ1-4; D gene unclear. The germline gives CDR1 SQVTM, CDR2 ANQGSEA. V was clipped by 1 base and J by 8 bases, with 8 bases between them. The CDR3 runs 12 residues.

V gene TRBV5-6 combines with J gene TRBJ1-4; D is possibly TRBD1 (5 bases). The V end was cut by 2 bases, the J end by 7 bases, with 21 bases between. The germline gives CDR1 SGHDT, CDR2 YYEEEE. This CDR3 comprises 17 residues. CDR3 loop: CASSLMQGKGPSEKLFF. The CDR3 nucleotides are TGTGCCAGCAGCTTAATGCAGGGAAAAGGGCCTAGTGAAAAACTGTTTTTT.

This chain uses TRBV7-8 with TRBJ1-1; TRBD1 agrees at 7 bases. Germline CDR1 and CDR2: SGHVS and FQNEAQ. CDR3 length: 16 amino acids. V dropped 5 bases and J dropped 3; count of bases not matched to a gene: 12. CDR3 in DNA: TGTGCCAGCAGCCCCCACAGGGGCGCTGATGACACTGAAGCTTTCTTT. It specifies CASSPHRGADDTEAFF. Full variable domain (missing parts from reference TRBV7-8 and TRBJ1-1): GAGVSQSPRYKVAKRGQDVALRCDPISGHVSLFWYQQALGQGPEFLTYFQNEAQLDKSGLPSDRFFAERPEGSVSTLKIQRTQQEDSAVYLCASSPHRGADDTEAFFGQGTRLTVV.

J is TRBJ1-1 and V is TRBV28; no clear D. Trimming left V 5 bases short and J 0 bases short, with 10 bases between. Germline V CDR1 and CDR2: MDHEN, SYDVKM. CDR3 length: 14 residues. Written as DNA, the CDR3 is TGTGCCAGCAGTAATGACGGAGTGAACACTGAAGCTTTCTTT. It yields the protein CASSNDGVNTEAFF. Drawing the rest from reference TRBV28 and TRBJ1-1, the complete variable domain is DVKVTQSSRYLVKRTGEKVFLECVQDMDHENMFWYRQDPGLGLRLIYFSYDVKMKEKGDIPEGYSVSREKKERFSLILESASTNQTSMYLCASSNDGVNTEAFFGQGTRLTVV.

The chain employs TRBV9 and TRBJ1-6; D remains ambiguous. The CDR3 consists of 15 residues. The germline V gene has CDR1 SGDLS and CDR2 YYNGEE. V was shortened by 7 bases and J by 5 bases, with 16 bases between the two germline ends. DNA for the CDR3: TGTGCCAGCCAGAGGGCACCGAGGGATAATTCACCCCTCCACTTT. Protein sequence: CASQRAPRDNSPLHF.

The chain employs TRBV2 and TRBJ1-3; D not certain. Trimming stripped 8 bases from V and 1 base from J, with 6 bases between. Germline V lookup: CDR1 SNHLY, CDR2 FYNNEI. The CDR3 spans 12 residues. The CDR3 DNA follows: TGTGCCAGCGCGGAGTCTGGAAACACCATATATTTT. Its protein is CASAESGNTIYF.

CDR3 sequence (DNA): TGTGCCAGCAGCCGACGACAGGGGAGCGCCGGGGAGCTGTTTTTT. As protein: CASSRRQGSAGELFF. The chain carries TRBV14 and TRBJ2-2; 8 nucleotides line up with TRBD1. V trimming: 4 bases; J trimming: 6 bases; junction bases outside the gene matches: 7. The CDR3 length is 15 residues. Germline CDR1 and CDR2: SGHDN and FVKESK. Variable domain in full (rest from reference TRBV14 and TRBJ2-2): EAGVTQFPSHSVIEKGQTVTLRCDPISGHDNLYWYRRVMGKEIKFLLHFVKESKQDESGMPNNRFLAERTGGTYSTLKVQPAELEDSGVYFCASSRRQGSAGELFFGEGSRLTVL.

The V gene is TRBV4-1, the J gene TRBJ2-3, with 9 bases aligning to TRBD1. The V gene end was trimmed by 0 bases and the J gene end by 2 bases; junction bases not matched to a gene: 3. Germline CDR1 is MGHRA and CDR2 is YSYEKL. The CDR3 contains 16 residues. Here the CDR3 DNA reads TGCGCCAGCAGCCAAGAGGGACAGGGATTCACAGATACGCAGTATTTT. Translation gives CASSQEGQGFTDTQYF.

J is TRBJ1-5 and V is TRBV20-1; no clear D gene. Germline CDR1 DFQATT, CDR2 SNEGSKA (reference sequence). The CDR3 totals 15 residues. V was pared by 3 bases and J by 0 bases, with 12 bases between. The CDR3 reads CSASLGSNSNQPQHF. The CDR3, as DNA: TGCAGTGCTAGTTTGGGCAGTAATAGCAATCAGCCCCAGCATTTT.

The chain recombines TRBV7-9 with TRBJ2-7; 11 bases map to TRBD1. Germline V gene sequence: CDR1 SEHNR, CDR2 FQNEAQ (reference sequence). Germline trimming cut 4 bases from V and 5 bases from J; bases unmatched to any gene: 4. This CDR3 comprises 14 residues. The CDR3 DNA follows: TGTGCCAGCAGCTCCCGGACAGGGGGCCACGAGCAGTACTTC. It encodes CASSSRTGGHEQYF.

The V call is TRBV27, the J call TRBJ1-5; D not certain. The V gene lost 6 bases and the J gene lost 3 bases, with 15 bases spanning the gap. Germline CDR1 is MNHEY and CDR2 is SMNVEV (reference sequence). The CDR3 extends over 15 amino acids. The CDR3 DNA reads TGTGCCAGCAGCCGGGAGGGCAGAATCAATCAGCCCCAGCATTTT. This gives the protein CASSREGRINQPQHF.

The rearrangement joins TRBV27 to TRBJ2-7; 11 bases line up with TRBD2. The junction had 7 bases not matched to a gene; V was cut back by 6 bases and J by 6 bases. The V gene's germline CDR1 is MNHEY and CDR2 SMNVEV (reference sequence). The CDR3 loop spans 14 amino acids. CDR3 sequence: CASSLGTSGSEQYF. The CDR3 coding sequence is TGTGCCAGCAGCCTCGGGACTAGCGGCTCCGAGCAGTACTTC.

This rearrangement joins TRBV19 to TRBJ1-4, with a weak D call TRBD1 (6 bases). The CDR3 runs 13 residues. V gave up 7 bases and J gave up 4 bases, with 10 bases separating them. The V gene's germline CDR1 is LNHDA and CDR2 SQIVND (reference sequence). The CDR3 coding sequence is TGTGCCAGTACAAGACAGGATAATGAAAAACTGTTTTTT. Its protein is CASTRQDNEKLFF.

This clone was counted a single time. The identical CDR3 is also encoded by other nucleotide sequences in the sample. The chain has TRBV5-1 and TRBJ1-1; 10 bases are a match to TRBD1. J lost 5 bases, V lost 2 bases, and 3 bases had no gene match. Per the germline V gene, CDR1 is SGHRS and CDR2 is YFSETQ. This CDR3 is built from 14 residues. CDR3 sequence reads: CASSLGQGGTEAFF. CDR3 in DNA: TGCGCCAGCAGCTTAGGACAGGGGGGGACTGAAGCTTTCTTT.

This chain joins TRBV19 and TRBJ1-5; maybe TRBD1 (6 bases). Per the germline V gene, CDR1 is LNHDA and CDR2 is SQIVND (reference sequence). This CDR3 contains 12 residues. V was shortened by 7 bases and J by 6 bases, with 10 bases between the two germline ends. The CDR3 reads CASTTGFQPQHF. Here the CDR3 DNA reads TGTGCCAGTACCACAGGGTTTCAGCCCCAGCATTTT. Full variable domain (missing parts from reference TRBV19 and TRBJ1-5): DGGITQSPKYLFRKEGQNVTLSCEQNLNHDAMYWYRQDPGQGLRLIYYSQIVNDFQKGDIAEGYSVSREKKESFPLTVTSAQKNPTAFYLCASTTGFQPQHFGDGTRLSIL.

The rearrangement joins TRBV5-4 to TRBJ1-6; unclear D gene. The CDR3 totals 12 residues. CDR1 SGHNT and CDR2 YYREEE come from the germline V gene (reference sequence). Trimming pared 0 bases from V and 10 bases from J, leaving 5 bases between. CDR3 in amino acids: CASSLDSSPLHF. The CDR3 DNA reads TGTGCCAGCAGCTTGGATTCATCACCCCTCCACTTT. The entire variable domain, with the rest obtained from reference TRBV5-4 and TRBJ1-6, is as follows: ETGVTQSPTHLIKTRGQQVTLRCSSQSGHNTVSWYQQALGQGPQFIFQYYREEENGRGNFPPRFSGLQFPNYSSELNVNALELDDSALYLCASSLDSSPLHFGNGTRLTVT.

The chain couples TRBV7-2 to TRBJ2-3; 7 bases are a match to TRBD1. The germline CDR1 and CDR2 sequences are SGHTA and FQGNSA. The V and J ends lost 3 bases and 2 bases, in that order; junction bases with no gene match: 2. The CDR3 is made up of 14 amino acids. The CDR3 DNA reads TGTGCCAGCAGCTTGGGACAGACCACAGATACGCAGTATTTT. Protein sequence: CASSLGQTTDTQYF.

This chain joins TRBV5-5 and TRBJ1-5; 8 positions match TRBD1. There are 15 residues in the CDR3. The V gene end was trimmed by 3 bases and the J gene end by 3 bases; junction bases not matched to a gene: 5. Germline lookup yields CDR1 SGHKS and CDR2 YYEKEE (reference sequence). The DNA of the CDR3 is TGTGCCAGCAGCTCCGGGACAGGCTACAATCAGCCCCAGCATTTT. Protein sequence: CASSSGTGYNQPQHF.

This rearrangement joins TRBV27 to TRBJ1-2; no reliable D call. Germline V CDR1 and CDR2: MNHEY, SMNVEV (reference sequence). Trimming cost V 2 bases and J 4 bases, with 8 bases left between them. This CDR3 has 13 residues. CDR3 sequence (DNA): TGTGCCAGCAGTTTACGCGGGATCTATGGCTACACCTTC. This gives the protein CASSLRGIYGYTF.

V usage is TRBV2 and J usage is TRBJ2-7, with a tentative D call TRBD2 (5 bases). There are 12 residues in the CDR3. Trimming removed 5 bases at V and 7 bases at J, with 12 bases between. Germline-derived CDR1 and CDR2 are SNHLY and FYNNEI. CDR3 sequence reads: CASSLAALEQYF. In DNA, the CDR3 is TGTGCCAGCAGTCTAGCCGCCTTGGAGCAGTACTTC.

The DNA of the CDR3 is TGTGCCAGCAGCTCGCGACAGGAGAGAAACACCATATATTTT. Its translation is CASSSRQERNTIYF. The chain uses TRBV7-9 and TRBJ1-3; a weak D match, TRBD1 (6 bases). Trimming cost V 4 bases and J 5 bases, with 12 bases left between them. Per the germline V gene, CDR1 is SEHNR and CDR2 is FQNEAQ (reference sequence). CDR3 size: 14 residues.

V is TRBV5-4 and J is TRBJ2-1; D perhaps matches TRBD1 (6 bases). The CDR3 covers 14 residues. The ends were cut back, 3 bases at V and 4 bases at J, with 11 bases in the middle. Germline V gene sequence: CDR1 SGHNT, CDR2 YYREEE (reference sequence). The CDR3: CASSSRQDYNEQFF. CDR3 bases: TGTGCCAGCAGCTCCCGACAGGATTACAATGAGCAGTTCTTC.

V and J are TRBV27 and TRBJ1-3; a possible D gene is TRBD1 (5 bases). Germline CDR1 reads MNHEY; CDR2 reads SMNVEV (reference sequence). The CDR3 runs to 14 residues. V was clipped by 8 bases and J by 4 bases, with 15 bases between them. CDR3 DNA: TGTGCCAGCCGCTCCGGGGGTAAAGGAAACACCATATATTTT. It specifies CASRSGGKGNTIYF.